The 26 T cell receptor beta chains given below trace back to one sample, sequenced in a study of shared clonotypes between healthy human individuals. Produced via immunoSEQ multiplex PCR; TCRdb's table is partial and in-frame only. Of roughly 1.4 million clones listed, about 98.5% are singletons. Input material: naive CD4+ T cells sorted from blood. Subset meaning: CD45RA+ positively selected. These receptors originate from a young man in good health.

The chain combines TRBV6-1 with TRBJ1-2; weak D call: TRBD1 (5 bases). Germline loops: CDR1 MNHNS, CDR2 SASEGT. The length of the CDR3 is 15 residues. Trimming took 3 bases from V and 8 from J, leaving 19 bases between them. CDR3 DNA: TGTGCCAGCAGTGAGGGGCCAGGGTTATGGGAGGGCTACACCTTC. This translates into CASSEGPGLWEGYTF.

Written as DNA, the CDR3 is TGTGCCAGCAGTGGGTGGAGCATCCAATACAATGAGCAGTTCTTC. Residues: CASSGWSIQYNEQFF. V usage is TRBV6-1 and J usage is TRBJ2-1; D gene uncertain. The CDR3 has 15 amino acids. Germline CDR1 reads MNHNS; CDR2 reads SASEGT. V lost 4 bases and J 4 bases, leaving 14 bases between the germline ends.

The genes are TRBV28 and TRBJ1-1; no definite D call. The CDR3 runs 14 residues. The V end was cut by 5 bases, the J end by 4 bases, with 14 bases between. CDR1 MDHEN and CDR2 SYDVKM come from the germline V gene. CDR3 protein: CASSQAGWATEAFF. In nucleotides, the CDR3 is TGTGCCAGCAGTCAAGCAGGCTGGGCCACTGAAGCTTTCTTT.

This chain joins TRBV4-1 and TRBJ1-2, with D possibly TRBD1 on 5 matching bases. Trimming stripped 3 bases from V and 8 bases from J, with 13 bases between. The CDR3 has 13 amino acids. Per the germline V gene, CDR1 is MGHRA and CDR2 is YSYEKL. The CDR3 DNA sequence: TGCGCCAGCAGCCATGACGACAGCGCGGGCTACACCTTC. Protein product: CASSHDDSAGYTF.

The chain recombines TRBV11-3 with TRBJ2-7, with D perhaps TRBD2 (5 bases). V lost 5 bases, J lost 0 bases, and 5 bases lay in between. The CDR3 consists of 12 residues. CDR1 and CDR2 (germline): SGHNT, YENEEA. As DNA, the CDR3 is TGTGCCAGCAGCGGGAGCTCCTACGAGCAGTACTTC. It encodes CASSGSSYEQYF.

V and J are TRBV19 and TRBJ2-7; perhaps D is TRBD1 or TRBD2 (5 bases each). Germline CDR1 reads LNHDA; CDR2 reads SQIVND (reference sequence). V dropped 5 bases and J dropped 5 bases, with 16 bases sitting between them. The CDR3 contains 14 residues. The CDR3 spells CASSFTGTPDEQYF. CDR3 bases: TGTGCCAGTAGTTTCACCGGGACCCCTGACGAGCAGTACTTC.

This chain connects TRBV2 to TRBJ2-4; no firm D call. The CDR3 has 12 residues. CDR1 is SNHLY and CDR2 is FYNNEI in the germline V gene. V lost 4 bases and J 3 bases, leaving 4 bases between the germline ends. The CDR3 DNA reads TGTGCCAGCAGTGCAGGCAAAAACATTCAGTACTTC. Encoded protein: CASSAGKNIQYF.

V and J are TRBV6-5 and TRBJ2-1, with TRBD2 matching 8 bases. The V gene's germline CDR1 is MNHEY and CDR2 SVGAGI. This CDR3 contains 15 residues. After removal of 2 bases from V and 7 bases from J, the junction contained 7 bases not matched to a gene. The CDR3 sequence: CASSYPGLGGNEQFF. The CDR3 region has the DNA TGTGCCAGCAGTTACCCGGGACTAGGCGGGAATGAGCAGTTCTTC.

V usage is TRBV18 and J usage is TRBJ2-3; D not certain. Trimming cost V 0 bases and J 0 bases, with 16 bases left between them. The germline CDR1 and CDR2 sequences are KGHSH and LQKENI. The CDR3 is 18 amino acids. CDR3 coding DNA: TGTGCCAGCTCACCACCGCTCAGACCCTCTGCTAGCACAGATACGCAGTATTTT. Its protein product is CASSPPLRPSASTDTQYF.

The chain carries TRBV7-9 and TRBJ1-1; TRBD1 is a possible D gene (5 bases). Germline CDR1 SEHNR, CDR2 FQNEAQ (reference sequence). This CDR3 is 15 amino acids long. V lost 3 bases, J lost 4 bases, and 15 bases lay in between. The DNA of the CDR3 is TGTGCCAGCAGCTTGCGACTCGGACAAATCACTGAAGCTTTCTTT. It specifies CASSLRLGQITEAFF.

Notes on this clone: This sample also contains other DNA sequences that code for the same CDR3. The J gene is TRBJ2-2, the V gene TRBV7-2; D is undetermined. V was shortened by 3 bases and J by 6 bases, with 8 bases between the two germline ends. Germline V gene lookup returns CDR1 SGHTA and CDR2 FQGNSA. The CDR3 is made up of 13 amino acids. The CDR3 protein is CASSLISPGELFF. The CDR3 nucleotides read TGTGCCAGCAGCTTGATTAGTCCCGGGGAGCTGTTTTTT.

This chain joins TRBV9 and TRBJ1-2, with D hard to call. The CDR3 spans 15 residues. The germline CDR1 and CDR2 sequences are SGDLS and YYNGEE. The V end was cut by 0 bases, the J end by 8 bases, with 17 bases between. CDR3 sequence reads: CASSVVTPKDVGYTF. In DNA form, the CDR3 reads TGTGCCAGCAGCGTAGTTACACCTAAAGACGTCGGCTACACCTTC.

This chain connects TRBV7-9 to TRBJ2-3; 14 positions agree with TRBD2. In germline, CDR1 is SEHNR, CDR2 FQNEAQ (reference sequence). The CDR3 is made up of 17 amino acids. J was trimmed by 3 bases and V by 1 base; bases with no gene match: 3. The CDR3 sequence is CASSLGGTSGRTDTQYF. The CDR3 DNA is TGTGCCAGCAGCTTAGGTGGGACTAGCGGGAGAACAGATACGCAGTATTTT.

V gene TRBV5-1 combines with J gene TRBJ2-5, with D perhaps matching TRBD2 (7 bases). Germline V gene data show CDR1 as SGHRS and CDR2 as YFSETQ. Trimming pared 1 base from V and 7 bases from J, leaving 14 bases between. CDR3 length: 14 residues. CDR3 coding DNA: TGCGCCAGCAGCTTGACAGCAGGGGAGGGGACCCAGTACTTC. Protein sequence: CASSLTAGEGTQYF.

CDR3 loop: CASSVTQGSDTQYF. The CDR3 coding sequence is TGTGCCAGCAGTGTCACTCAGGGTTCAGATACGCAGTATTTT. The rearrangement joins TRBV2 to TRBJ2-3; D may be TRBD1 (5 bases). Germline V gene lookup returns CDR1 SNHLY and CDR2 FYNNEI. The V end lost 4 bases, the J end lost 4 bases, and 12 bases lay between the germline ends. CDR3 size: 14 residues.

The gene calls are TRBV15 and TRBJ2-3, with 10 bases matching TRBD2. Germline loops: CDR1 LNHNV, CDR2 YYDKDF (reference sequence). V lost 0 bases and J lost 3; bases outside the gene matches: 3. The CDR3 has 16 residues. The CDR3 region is CATSRDGTSVTDTQYF. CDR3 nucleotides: TGTGCCACCAGCAGAGACGGGACTAGCGTTACAGATACGCAGTATTTT.

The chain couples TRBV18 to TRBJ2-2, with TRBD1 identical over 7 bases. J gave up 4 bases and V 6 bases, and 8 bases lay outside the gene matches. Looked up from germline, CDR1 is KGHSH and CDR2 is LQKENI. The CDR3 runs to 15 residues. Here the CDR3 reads CASSQQGRGTGELFF. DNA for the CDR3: TGTGCCAGCTCCCAACAGGGGCGAGGCACCGGGGAGCTGTTTTTT.

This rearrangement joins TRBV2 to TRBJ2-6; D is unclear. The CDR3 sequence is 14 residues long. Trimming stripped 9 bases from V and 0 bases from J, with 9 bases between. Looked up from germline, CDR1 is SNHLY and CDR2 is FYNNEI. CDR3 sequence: CASAGPSGANVLTF. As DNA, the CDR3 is TGTGCCAGTGCAGGCCCCTCTGGGGCCAACGTCCTGACTTTC. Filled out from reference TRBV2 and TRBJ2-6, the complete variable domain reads EPEVTQTPSHQVTQMGQEVILRCVPISNHLYFYWYRQILGQKVEFLVSFYNNEISEKSEIFDDQFSVERPDGSNFTLKIRSTKLEDSAMYFCASAGPSGANVLTFGAGSRLTVL.

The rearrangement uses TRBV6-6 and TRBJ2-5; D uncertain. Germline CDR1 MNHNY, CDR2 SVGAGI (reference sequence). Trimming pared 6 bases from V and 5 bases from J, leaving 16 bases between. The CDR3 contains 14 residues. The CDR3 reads CASSPSSVSETQYF. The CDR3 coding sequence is TGTGCCAGCAGCCCCTCTTCGGTCTCTGAGACCCAGTACTTC.

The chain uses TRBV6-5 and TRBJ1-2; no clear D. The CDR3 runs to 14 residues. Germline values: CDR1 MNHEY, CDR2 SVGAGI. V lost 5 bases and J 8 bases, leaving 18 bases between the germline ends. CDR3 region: CASSQMVAAGGYTF. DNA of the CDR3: TGTGCCAGCAGTCAAATGGTGGCGGCGGGGGGCTACACCTTC.

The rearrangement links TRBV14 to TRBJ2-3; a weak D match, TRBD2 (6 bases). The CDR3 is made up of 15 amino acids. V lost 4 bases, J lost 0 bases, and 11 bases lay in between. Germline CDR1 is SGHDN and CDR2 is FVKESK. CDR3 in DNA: TGTGCCAGCAGCCCCTTCGGGGGTAGCACAGATACGCAGTATTTT. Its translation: CASSPFGGSTDTQYF.

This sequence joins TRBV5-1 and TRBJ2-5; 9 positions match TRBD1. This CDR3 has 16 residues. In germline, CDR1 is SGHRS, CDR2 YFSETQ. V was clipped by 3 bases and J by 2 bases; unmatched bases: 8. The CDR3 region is CASSSSGQGYQETQYF. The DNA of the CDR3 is TGCGCCAGCAGCTCGTCGGGACAGGGATATCAAGAGACCCAGTACTTC.

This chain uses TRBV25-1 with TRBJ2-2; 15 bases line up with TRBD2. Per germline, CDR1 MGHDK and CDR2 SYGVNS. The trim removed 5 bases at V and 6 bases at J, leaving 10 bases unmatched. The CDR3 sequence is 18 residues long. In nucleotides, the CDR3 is TGTGCCAGCAGTTCCCGCCTAGGACTAGCGGGAGGGCCCGGGGAGCTGTTTTTT. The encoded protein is CASSSRLGLAGGPGELFF.

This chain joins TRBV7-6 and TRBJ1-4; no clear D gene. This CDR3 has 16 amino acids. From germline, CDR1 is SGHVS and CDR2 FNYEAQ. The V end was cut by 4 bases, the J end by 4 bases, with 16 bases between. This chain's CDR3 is CASSSLKHLFNEKLFF. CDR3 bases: TGTGCCAGCAGCTCCCTGAAACACCTATTTAATGAAAAACTGTTTTTT.

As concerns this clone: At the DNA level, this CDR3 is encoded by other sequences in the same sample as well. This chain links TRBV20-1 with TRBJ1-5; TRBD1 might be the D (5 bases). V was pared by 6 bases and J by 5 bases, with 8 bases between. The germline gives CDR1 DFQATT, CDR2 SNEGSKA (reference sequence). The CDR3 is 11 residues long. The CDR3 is CSARGDQPQHF. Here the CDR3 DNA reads TGCAGTGCAAGGGGTGATCAGCCCCAGCATTTT.

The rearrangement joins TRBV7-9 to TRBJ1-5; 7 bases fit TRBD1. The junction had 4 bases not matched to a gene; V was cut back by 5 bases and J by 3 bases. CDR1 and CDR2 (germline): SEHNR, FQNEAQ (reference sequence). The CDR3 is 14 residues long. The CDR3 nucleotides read TGTGCCAGCAGCCCAGGACAGGCCAATCAGCCCCAGCATTTT. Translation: CASSPGQANQPQHF. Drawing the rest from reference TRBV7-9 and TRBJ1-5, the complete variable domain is DTGVSQNPRHKITKRGQNVTFRCDPISEHNRLYWYRQTLGQGPEFLTYFQNEAQLEKSRLLSDRFSAERPKGSFSTLEIQRTEQGDSAMYLCASSPGQANQPQHFGDGTRLSIL.